This T cell receptor (beta chain) is drawn from a study of CD8+ T cells in alopecia areata. Looking at the study overall: Tofacitinib administration persisted for 6 to 18 months, succeeded by 6 months off drug. Study outcomes and limitations: The study found higher clonality in lesional than normal scalp, especially in alopecia totalis/universalis. Just one nonresponder means the tie between baseline CD8+ expansion and response stays uncertain.

J lost 8 bases, V lost 4 bases, and 8 bases had no gene match. The CDR3 runs to 13 residues. Germline CDR1 and CDR2: SQVTM and ANQGSEA. Following RNA extraction, reverse transcription yielded cDNA that acted as the sequencing template. This table comes from immunoSEQ multiplex PCR, and its TCRdb copy is limited to in-frame clones, with some not included. The table shows about 190,000 clones, with 50% to 60% occurring only once. The treatment is: oral pan-JAK inhibitor, 5-10 mg twice daily. On this clone: Its antigen remains unidentified.

Sequencing was performed on CD4+ T cells sorted from blood, taken at week 4, from a patient treated with tofacitinib. The receptor's source is a human donor with alopecia areata. This chain uses TRBV29-1 with TRBJ2-3, with 8 bases identical to TRBD2. The CDR3 DNA reads as TGCAGCGTTGTTTTGAATGCGGGGGGTACGCAGTATTTT. The encoded protein is CSVVLNAGGTQYF.